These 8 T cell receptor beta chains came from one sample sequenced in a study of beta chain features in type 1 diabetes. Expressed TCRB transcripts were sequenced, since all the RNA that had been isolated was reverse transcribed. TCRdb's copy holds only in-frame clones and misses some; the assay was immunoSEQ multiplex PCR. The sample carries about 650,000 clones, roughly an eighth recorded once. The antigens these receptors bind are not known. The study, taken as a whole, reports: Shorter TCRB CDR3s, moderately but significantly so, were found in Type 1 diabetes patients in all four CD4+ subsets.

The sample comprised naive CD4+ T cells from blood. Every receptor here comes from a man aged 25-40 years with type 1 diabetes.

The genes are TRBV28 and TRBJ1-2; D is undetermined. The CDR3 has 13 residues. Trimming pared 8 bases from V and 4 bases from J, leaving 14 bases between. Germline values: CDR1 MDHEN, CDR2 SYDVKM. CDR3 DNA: TGTGCCAGCTCGTCACAACCCGGCTATGGCTACACCTTC. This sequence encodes CASSSQPGYGYTF.

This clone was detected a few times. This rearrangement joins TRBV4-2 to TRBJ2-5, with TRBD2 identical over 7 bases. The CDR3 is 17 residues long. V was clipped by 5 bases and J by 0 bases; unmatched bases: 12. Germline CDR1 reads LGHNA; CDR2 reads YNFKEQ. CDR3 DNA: TGTGCCAGCAGCGGGGGAGGGAGCGGGCGATACCAAGAGACCCAGTACTTC. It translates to CASSGGGSGRYQETQYF.

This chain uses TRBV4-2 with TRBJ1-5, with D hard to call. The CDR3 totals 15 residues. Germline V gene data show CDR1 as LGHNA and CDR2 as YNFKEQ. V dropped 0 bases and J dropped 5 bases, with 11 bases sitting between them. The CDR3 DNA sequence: TGTGCCAGCAGCCAAGATCGGAACCCACATCAGCCCCAGCATTTT. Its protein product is CASSQDRNPHQPQHF.

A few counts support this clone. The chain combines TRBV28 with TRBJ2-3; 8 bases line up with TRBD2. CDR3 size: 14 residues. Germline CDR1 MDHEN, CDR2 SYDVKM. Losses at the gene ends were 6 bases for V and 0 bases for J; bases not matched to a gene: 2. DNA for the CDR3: TGTGCCAGCAGGATAGCGGGGAGCACAGATACGCAGTATTTT. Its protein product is CASRIAGSTDTQYF.

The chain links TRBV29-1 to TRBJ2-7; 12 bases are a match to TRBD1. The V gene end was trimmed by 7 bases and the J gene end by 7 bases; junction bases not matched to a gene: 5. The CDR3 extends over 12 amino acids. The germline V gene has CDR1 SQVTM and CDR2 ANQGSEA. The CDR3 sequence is CSAGTGGYEQYF. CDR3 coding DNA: TGCAGCGCCGGGACAGGGGGCTATGAGCAGTACTTC.

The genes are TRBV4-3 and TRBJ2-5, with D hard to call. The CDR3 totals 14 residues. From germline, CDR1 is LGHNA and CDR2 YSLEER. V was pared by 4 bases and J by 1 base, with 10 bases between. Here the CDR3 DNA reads TGCGCCAGCAGCCCTTACGCAAGCCAAGAGACCCAGTACTTC. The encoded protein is CASSPYASQETQYF.

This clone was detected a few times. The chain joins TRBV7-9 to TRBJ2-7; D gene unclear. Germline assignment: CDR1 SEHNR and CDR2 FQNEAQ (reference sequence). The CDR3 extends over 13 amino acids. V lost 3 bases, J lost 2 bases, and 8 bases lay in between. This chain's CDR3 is CASSLYSTYEQYF. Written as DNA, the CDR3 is TGTGCCAGCAGCTTGTATTCTACCTACGAGCAGTACTTC.

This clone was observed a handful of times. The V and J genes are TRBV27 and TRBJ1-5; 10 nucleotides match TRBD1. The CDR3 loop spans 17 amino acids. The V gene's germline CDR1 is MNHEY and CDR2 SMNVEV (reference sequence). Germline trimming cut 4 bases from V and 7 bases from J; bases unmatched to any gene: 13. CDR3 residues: CASSSLTGGADHQPQHF. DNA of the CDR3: TGTGCCAGCAGTTCGTTGACAGGGGGCGCGGATCACCAGCCCCAGCATTTT.